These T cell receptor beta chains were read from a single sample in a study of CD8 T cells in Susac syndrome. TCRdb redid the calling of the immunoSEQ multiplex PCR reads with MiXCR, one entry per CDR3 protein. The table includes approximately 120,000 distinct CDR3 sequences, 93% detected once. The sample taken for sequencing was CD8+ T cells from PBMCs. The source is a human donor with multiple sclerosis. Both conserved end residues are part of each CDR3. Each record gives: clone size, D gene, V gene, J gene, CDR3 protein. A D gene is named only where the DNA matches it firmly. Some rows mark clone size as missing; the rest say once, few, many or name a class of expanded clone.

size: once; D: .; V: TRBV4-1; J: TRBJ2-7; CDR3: CASSRPGTRAYEQYF
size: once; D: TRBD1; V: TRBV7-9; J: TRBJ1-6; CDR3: CASSPPLGDRGISPLHF
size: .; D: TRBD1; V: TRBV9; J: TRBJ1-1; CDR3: CASSALTGGSEAFF
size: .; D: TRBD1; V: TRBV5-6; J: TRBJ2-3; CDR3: CASSWGQATDTQYF
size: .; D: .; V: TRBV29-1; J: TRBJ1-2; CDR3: CSVVPDLNYGYTF
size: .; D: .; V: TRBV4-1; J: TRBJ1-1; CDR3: CASSHAGQMGTEAFF
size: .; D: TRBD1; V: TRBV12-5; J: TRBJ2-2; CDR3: CASGERTGANTGELFF
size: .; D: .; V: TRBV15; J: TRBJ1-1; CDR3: CATSRGTMTEAFF
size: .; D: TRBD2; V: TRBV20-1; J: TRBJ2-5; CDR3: CSARPSGGILETQYF
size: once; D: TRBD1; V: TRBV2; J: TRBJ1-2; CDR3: CASSEGQGLYGYTF
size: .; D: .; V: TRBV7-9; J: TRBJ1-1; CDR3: CASSRPSGSHTEAFF
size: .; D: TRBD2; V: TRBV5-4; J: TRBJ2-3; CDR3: CASSLDLGSVRGDTDTQYF
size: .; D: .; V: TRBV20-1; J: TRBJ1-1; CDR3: CSASSLRVGLNTEAFF
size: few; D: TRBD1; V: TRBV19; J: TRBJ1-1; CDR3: CASRDRGTEAFF
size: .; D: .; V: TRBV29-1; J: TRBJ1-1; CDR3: CSAPPGWGTEAFF
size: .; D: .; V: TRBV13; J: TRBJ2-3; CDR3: CASSSKGRGLIAQYF
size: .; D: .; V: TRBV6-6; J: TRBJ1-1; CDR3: CASKGGSPEAFF
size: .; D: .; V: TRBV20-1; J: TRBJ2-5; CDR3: CSARPSFGPETQYF
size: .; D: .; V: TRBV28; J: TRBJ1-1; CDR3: CASTWGHTEAFF
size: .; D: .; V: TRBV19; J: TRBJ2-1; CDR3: CASSISIRGEQFF
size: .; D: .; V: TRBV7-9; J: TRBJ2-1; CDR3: CASSTPGAGGFF
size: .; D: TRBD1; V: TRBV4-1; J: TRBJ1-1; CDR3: CASSPVTGFIEAFF
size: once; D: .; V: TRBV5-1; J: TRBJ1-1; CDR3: CASTKNTEAFF
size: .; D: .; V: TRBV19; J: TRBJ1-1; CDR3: CASSMVRAGNTEAFF
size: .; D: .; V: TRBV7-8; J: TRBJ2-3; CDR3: CASSLEVLASATDTQYF
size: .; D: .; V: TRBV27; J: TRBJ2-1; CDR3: CASSLRGYLYNEQFF
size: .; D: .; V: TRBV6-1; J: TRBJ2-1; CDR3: CASSDSYNEQFF